This paragraph covers one TCR beta chain sequence. This specimen comes from a study of blood T cell repertoires in COVID-19. Background on the study: Donors in the United States, Italy and Spain gave samples during acute or convalescent COVID-19. PBMCs, B-cell-depleted T cells, or T cells provided the cDNA or gDNA that made up the material.

As originally analysed: Reference gene primer amplification in the assay estimated nucleated cell counts. Only in-frame clones appear in the TCRdb table, and some are missing; sequencing was by immunoSEQ multiplex PCR. That table gives V, J and clone size, and the DNA gave D and trimming. The data hold 240,000 or so clones, with around 86% observed a single time. This TCR derives from an elderly man with acute or convalescent COVID-19. Sequenced: peripheral blood.

CDR3 loop: CASSSRQGTAKLFF. CDR3 in DNA: TGTGCCAGCAGCTCCCGACAGGGGACGGCAAAACTGTTTTTT. The rearrangement joins TRBV7-2 to TRBJ1-4; 8 bases are shared with TRBD1. The CDR3 has 14 amino acids. Germline V gene data show CDR1 as SGHTA and CDR2 as FQGNSA. J gave up 10 bases and V 4 bases, and 8 bases lay outside the gene matches.